The 5 T cell receptor beta chains given below trace back to one sample, sequenced in a study of blood T cells in healthy people across ages (dated by TCRdb to between 2014 and 2017). Libraries were built with 5' RACE. TCRdb lists the instrument as Illumina HiSeq 2500. A second PCR of roughly 6 to 11 cycles was run with a J-beta primer mix and a sample-barcoded 5' primer. TCRdb's own reprocessing of the public reads used fastp at Q25 and MiXCR and kept productive beta chains. Every entry covers one CDR3 protein and lists the most common genes and DNA from its rows. For this sample there are about 2 million distinct CDR3 sequences; roughly 49% appear just once. The top ten constitute less than 2.5% of the sample. The source material was blood. These receptors were taken from a woman aged 40 to 50 in good health.

V gene TRBV9 combines with J gene TRBJ2-7; D assignment may be TRBD1 or TRBD2 (5 bases each). This CDR3 has 15 residues. With 3 bases removed from V and 0 bases from J, the gap between germline ends came to 13 bases. CDR1 is SGDLS and CDR2 is YYNGEE in the germline V gene. The CDR3 protein is CASSAGRMSSYEQYF. The CDR3 DNA reads TGTGCCAGCAGCGCGGGACGGATGAGCTCCTACGAGCAGTACTTC.

This clonotype showed up just a few times. This rearrangement joins TRBV20-1 to TRBJ2-7, with D perhaps given as TRBD1 or TRBD2 (5 bases each). Germline V gene lookup returns CDR1 DFQATT and CDR2 SNEGSKA (reference sequence). The CDR3 has 14 residues. V lost 6 bases, J lost 3 bases, and 18 bases lay in between. The CDR3 region is CSARRLRGRYEQYF. CDR3 sequence (DNA): TGCAGTGCGAGGCGCCTACGGGGACGCTACGAGCAGTACTTC.

Details on this clonotype: A read error may account for a junction end that differs from germline. The chain joins TRBV12-3 or TRBV12-4 to TRBJ2-3; 7 nucleotides align to TRBD2. This CDR3 is built from 17 residues. CDR3 sequence (DNA): TGTGCCAGCAGGCCTTCAGCGGGGAGAGTTAGCACAGATGCGCAATATTTT. Protein sequence: CASRPSAGRVSTDAQYF.

The chain uses TRBV6-2 or TRBV6-3 and TRBJ2-5; 7 bases align to TRBD2. V lost 11 bases and J lost 1; bases outside the gene matches: 7. The CDR3 has 13 amino acids. Germline assignment: CDR1 MNHEY and CDR2 SVGEGT. In DNA, the CDR3 is TGTGCCGGCCGGGACTACCCCCAAGAGACCCAGTACTTC. It specifies CAGRDYPQETQYF.

This chain uses TRBV13 with TRBJ1-1; tentatively, D is TRBD1 (6 bases). This CDR3 spans 14 amino acids. Trimming pared 5 bases from V and 4 bases from J, leaving 14 bases between. Germline V lookup: CDR1 PRHDT, CDR2 FYEKMQ (reference sequence). CDR3 sequence (DNA): TGTGCCAGCAGCCCTAGGGGGTGGATCACTGAAGCTTTCTTT. It codes for CASSPRGWITEAFF. Full variable domain (rest looked up from reference TRBV13 and TRBJ1-1): AAGVIQSPRHLIKEKRETATLKCYPIPRHDTVYWYQQGPGQDPQFLISFYEKMQSDKGSIPDRFSAQQFSDYHSELNMSSLELGDSALYFCASSPRGWITEAFFGQGTRLTVV.